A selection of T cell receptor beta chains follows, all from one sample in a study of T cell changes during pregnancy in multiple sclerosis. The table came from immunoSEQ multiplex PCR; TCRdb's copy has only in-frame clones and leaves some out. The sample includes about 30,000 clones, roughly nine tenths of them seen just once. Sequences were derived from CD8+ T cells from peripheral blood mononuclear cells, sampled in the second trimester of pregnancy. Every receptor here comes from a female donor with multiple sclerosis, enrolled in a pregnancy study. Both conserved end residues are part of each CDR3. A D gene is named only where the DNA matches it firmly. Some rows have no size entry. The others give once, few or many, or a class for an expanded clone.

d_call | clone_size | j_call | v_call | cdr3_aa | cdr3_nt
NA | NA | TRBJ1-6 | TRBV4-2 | CASSQEEGLYNSPLHF | TGTGCCAGCAGCCAAGAAGAAGGACTTTATAATTCACCCCTCCACTTT
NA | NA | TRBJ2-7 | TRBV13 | CASSENRVSYEQYF | TGTGCCAGCAGCGAAAACAGGGTCTCCTACGAGCAGTACTTC
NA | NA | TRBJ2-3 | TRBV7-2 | CASSWSGDTQYF | TGTGCCAGCAGCTGGAGTGGAGATACGCAGTATTTT
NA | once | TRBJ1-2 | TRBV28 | CATWGDGYTF | TGTGCCACCTGGGGGGATGGCTACACCTTC
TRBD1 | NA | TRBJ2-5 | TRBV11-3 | CASSLPRDRGRQTQYF | TGTGCCAGCAGCTTACCCCGGGACAGGGGACGGCAGACCCAGTACTTC
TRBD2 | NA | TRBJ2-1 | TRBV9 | CASSTSGSSYNEQFF | TGTGCCAGCAGCACCAGCGGGAGCTCCTACAATGAGCAGTTCTTC
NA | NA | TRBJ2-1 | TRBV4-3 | CASSAGPGGYNEQFF | TGCGCCAGCAGCGCGGGGCCAGGGGGCTACAATGAGCAGTTCTTC
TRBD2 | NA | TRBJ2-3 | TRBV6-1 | CASSSLAGSTDTQYF | TGTGCCAGCAGCTCTCTAGCGGGGAGCACAGATACGCAGTATTTT
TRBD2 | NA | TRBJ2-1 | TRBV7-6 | CASSLALMGLAGPNEQFF | TGTGCCAGCAGCTTAGCACTAATGGGGCTAGCGGGCCCTAATGAGCAGTTCTTC
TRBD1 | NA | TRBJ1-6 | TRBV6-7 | CAVNGTGGSVHNSPLHF | TGTGCCGTCAACGGGACAGGGGGCTCTGTTCATAATTCACCCCTCCACTTT
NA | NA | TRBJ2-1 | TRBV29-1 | CSVDLGAGNEQFF | TGCAGCGTTGACTTGGGGGCTGGAAATGAGCAGTTCTTC
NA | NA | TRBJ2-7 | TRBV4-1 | CASSQDSGVVSYEQYF | TGCGCCAGCAGCCAAGATTCGGGGGTCGTCTCTTACGAGCAGTACTTC
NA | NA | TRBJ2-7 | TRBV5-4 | CASSTSGLVDEQYF | TGTGCCAGCAGTACGAGCGGGCTAGTCGACGAGCAGTACTTC
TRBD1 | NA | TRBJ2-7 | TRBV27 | CASSPSTGAVSYEQYF | TGTGCCAGCAGTCCATCCACAGGGGCCGTTTCCTACGAGCAGTACTTC
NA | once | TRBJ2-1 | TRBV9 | CASKEGAGNEQFF | TGTGCCAGCAAGGAGGGGGCCGGTAATGAGCAGTTCTTC
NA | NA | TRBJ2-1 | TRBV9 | CASSVGAGVYNEQFF | TGTGCCAGCAGCGTTGGGGCAGGGGTCTACAATGAGCAGTTCTTC
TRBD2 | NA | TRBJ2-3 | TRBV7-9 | CASSETSGGPTDTQYF | TGTGCCAGCAGCGAAACTAGCGGGGGCCCCACAGATACGCAGTATTTT
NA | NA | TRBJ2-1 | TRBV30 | CAWGDSYNEQFF | TGTGCCTGGGGAGACAGTTACAATGAGCAGTTCTTC
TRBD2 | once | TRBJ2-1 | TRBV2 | CASSDRTSGRIREQFF | TGTGCCAGCAGTGATCGGACTAGCGGGAGGATTAGAGAGCAGTTCTTC
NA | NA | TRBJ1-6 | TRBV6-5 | CASSYSVGSPLHF | TGTGCCAGCAGTTACTCGGTCGGTTCACCCCTCCACTTT
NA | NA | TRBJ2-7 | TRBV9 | CASSVGGGDEQYF | TGTGCCAGCAGCGTAGGGGGCGGGGACGAGCAGTACTTC
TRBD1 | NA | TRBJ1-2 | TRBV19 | CASSMDSIGHEGQGGGYTF | TGTGCCAGTAGTATGGATTCGATCGGACACGAGGGACAGGGGGGTGGCTACACCTTC
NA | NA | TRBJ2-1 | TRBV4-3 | CASSLANNNEQFF | TGCGCCAGCAGCCTGGCAAATAACAATGAGCAGTTCTTC
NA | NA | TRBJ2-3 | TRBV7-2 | CASSRPGVLGQYF | TGTGCCAGCAGCCGACCCGGGGTCCTCGGACAGTATTTT
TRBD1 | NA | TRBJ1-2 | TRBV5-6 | CASSSPGQGPGGYTF | TGTGCCAGCAGCTCTCCGGGACAGGGGCCCGGAGGTTACACCTTC
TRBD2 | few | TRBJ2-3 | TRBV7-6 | CASSLAHSGQYTDTQYF | TGTGCCAGCAGCTTAGCGCATAGCGGGCAGTACACAGATACGCAGTATTTT
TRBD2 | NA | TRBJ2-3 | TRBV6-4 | CASSDASGSTDTQYF | TGTGCCAGCAGTGACGCAAGCGGGAGTACAGATACGCAGTATTTT
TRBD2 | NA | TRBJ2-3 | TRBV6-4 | CASSPSGGANPQYF | TGTGCCAGCAGTCCTAGCGGGGGGGCGAATCCGCAGTATTTT
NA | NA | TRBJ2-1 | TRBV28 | CASSLYGEGYNEQFF | TGTGCCAGCAGTTTATACGGGGAAGGGTACAATGAGCAGTTCTTC
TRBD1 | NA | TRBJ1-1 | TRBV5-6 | CASSIPDRVGTEAFF | TGTGCCAGCAGCATTCCCGACAGGGTGGGCACTGAAGCTTTCTTT
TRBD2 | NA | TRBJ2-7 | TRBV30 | CAWSQGLAGAEDEQYF | TGTGCCTGGAGTCAGGGACTAGCGGGAGCCGAGGACGAGCAGTACTTC
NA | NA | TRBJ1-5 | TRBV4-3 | CASSQTTGNNQPQHF | TGCGCCAGCAGCCAGACGACGGGGAACAATCAGCCCCAGCATTTT
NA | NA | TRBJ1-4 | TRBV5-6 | CASSLATATNEKLFF | TGTGCCAGCAGCTTGGCTACCGCAACTAATGAAAAACTGTTTTTT
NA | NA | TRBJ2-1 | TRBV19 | CASSRWNEQFF | TGTGCCAGTAGCCGGTGGAATGAGCAGTTCTTC
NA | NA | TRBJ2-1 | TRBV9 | CASTVGGGPSNEQFF | TGTGCCAGCACCGTAGGTGGAGGGCCCAGCAATGAGCAGTTCTTC